This is a list of T cell receptor beta chains from one sample in a study of blood T cell repertoires in COVID-19. Method: immunoSEQ multiplex PCR; TCRdb's copy keeps in-frame clones and lacks some. The sample carries around 170,000 clones, approximately 80% recorded once. Input material: PBMCs or T cells enriched from blood (not recorded which). The receptor source for this set is a man aged 45-65 years who had recovered from COVID-19. Both conserved end residues are part of each CDR3. A D gene is named only where the DNA matches it firmly. The size field is filled for only some rows; it gives once, few, many or a size class.

V	D	J	size	CDR3	DNA
TRBV11-1	NA	TRBJ2-1	NA	CASSLVRGEQFF	TGTGCCAGCAGCTTAGTCCGAGGTGAGCAGTTCTTC
TRBV12-5	NA	TRBJ1-2	few	CASGSPSAGRSYGYTF	TGTGCTAGTGGTTCTCCTTCTGCGGGTCGGAGCTATGGCTACACCTTC
TRBV4-2	TRBD1	TRBJ2-7	NA	CASSGQVSYEQYF	TGTGCCAGCAGCGGACAGGTCTCCTACGAGCAGTACTTC
TRBV19	TRBD1	TRBJ1-6	NA	CASSTGQGARSPLHF	TGTGCCAGTAGTACGGGACAGGGGGCGCGTTCACCCCTCCACTTT
TRBV29-1	NA	TRBJ1-1	NA	CSVSVGRNYMNTEAFF	TGCAGCGTTTCGGTGGGGAGAAACTACATGAACACTGAAGCTTTCTTT
TRBV6-5	TRBD1	TRBJ1-2	NA	CASSLGTGSEYGYTF	TGTGCCAGCAGTTTAGGGACAGGATCTGAGTATGGCTACACCTTC
TRBV28	TRBD1	TRBJ1-2	NA	CASRKQGVFYGYTF	TGTGCCAGCAGGAAACAGGGGGTCTTTTATGGCTACACCTTC
TRBV28	NA	TRBJ1-6	NA	CASSPPQGSSYNSPLHF	TGTGCCAGCAGTCCGCCCCAGGGGAGCTCCTATAATTCACCCCTCCACTTT
TRBV10-1	NA	TRBJ1-2	NA	CASSESGRLIGYTF	TGCGCCAGCAGTGAGTCTGGCCGACTCATTGGCTACACCTTC
TRBV5-5	TRBD2	TRBJ2-3	NA	CASGGLAVADTQYF	TGTGCCTCGGGGGGACTAGCGGTGGCCGATACGCAGTATTTT
TRBV27	NA	TRBJ2-3	NA	CASSSPGQSTDTQYF	TGTGCCAGCAGTTCCCCCGGACAGAGCACAGATACGCAGTATTTT
TRBV10-2	NA	TRBJ1-2	NA	CASSEQVSDYGYTF	TGCGCCAGCAGTGAGCAGGTGTCGGACTATGGCTACACCTTC
TRBV5-5	NA	TRBJ1-5	NA	CASSFTFREPQHF	TGTGCCAGCAGCTTTACTTTCCGGGAGCCCCAGCATTTT
TRBV5-1	NA	TRBJ2-3	once	CASSLEGSMTSTDTQYF	TGCGCCAGCAGCTTGGAAGGGAGTATGACTAGCACAGATACGCAGTATTTT
TRBV5-1	TRBD1	TRBJ1-2	NA	CASSPGQGNRGYTF	TGCGCCAGCAGTCCGGGACAGGGAAATCGAGGCTACACCTTC
TRBV11-3	TRBD1	TRBJ1-3	NA	CASILGQGASGNTIYF	TGTGCCAGCATCCTGGGACAGGGGGCCTCTGGAAACACCATATATTTT
TRBV11-3	NA	TRBJ2-5	NA	CASSSGRETQYF	TGTGCCAGCAGCTCTGGGAGAGAGACCCAGTACTTC
TRBV2	NA	TRBJ1-2	NA	CASSQNYGYTF	TGTGCCAGCAGTCAGAACTATGGCTACACCTTC
TRBV11-2	NA	TRBJ1-4	NA	CASSLDHGTNEKLFF	TGTGCCAGCAGCTTAGATCACGGAACTAATGAAAAACTGTTTTTT
TRBV9	NA	TRBJ2-1	NA	CASSVAAGLNNEQFF	TGTGCCAGCAGCGTAGCTGCAGGGTTGAACAATGAGCAGTTCTTC
TRBV27	NA	TRBJ1-4	NA	CASSFIGGGLSDEKLFF	TGTGCCAGCAGTTTTATAGGGGGGGGGCTTAGTGATGAAAAACTGTTTTTT
TRBV11-2	NA	TRBJ1-1	NA	CASSLDYGNTEAFF	TGTGCCAGCAGCTTAGATTACGGGAACACTGAAGCTTTCTTT
TRBV10-2	TRBD1	TRBJ2-3	NA	CASSHPGGFGTDTQYF	TGCGCCAGCAGCCACCCAGGGGGCTTTGGCACAGATACGCAGTATTTT
TRBV27	NA	TRBJ1-1	NA	CASSPRAGLNIDEAFF	TGTGCCAGCAGTCCCAGGGCAGGCCTGAATATAGATGAAGCTTTCTTT
TRBV29-1	NA	TRBJ1-2	NA	CSVEFRQKRGGYTF	TGCAGCGTTGAATTTCGGCAGAAAAGAGGTGGCTACACCTTC
TRBV29-1	NA	TRBJ1-2	NA	CSVVGADNYGYTF	TGCAGCGTTGTGGGGGCCGATAACTATGGCTACACCTTC
TRBV6-5	TRBD2	TRBJ2-7	NA	CASSYSGLAGAKQYF	TGTGCCAGCAGTTACTCCGGACTAGCGGGCGCGAAACAGTACTTC
TRBV4-1	NA	TRBJ1-1	once	CASSQDLRQGYSEAFF	TGCGCCAGCAGCCAGGACCTTCGGCAGGGCTACTCTGAAGCTTTCTTT
TRBV4-2	NA	TRBJ2-5	NA	CASSQDKGRETQYF	TGTGCCAGCAGCCAAGATAAAGGCAGGGAGACCCAGTACTTC
TRBV6-5	NA	TRBJ1-1	NA	CASSLPGQGFF	TGTGCCAGCAGTCTACCGGGACAAGGTTTCTTT
TRBV4-3	NA	TRBJ1-3	NA	CASSQDWGEYTIYF	TGCGCCAGCAGCCAAGATTGGGGGGAATACACCATATATTTT
TRBV29-1	NA	TRBJ2-5	NA	CSVVGRQVETQYF	TGCAGCGTTGTGGGACGACAGGTAGAGACCCAGTACTTC
TRBV11-3	NA	TRBJ2-3	once	CASSLRGRSTDTQYF	TGTGCCAGCAGCCTACGGGGGAGAAGCACAGATACGCAGTATTTT
TRBV14	TRBD1	TRBJ2-1	NA	CASSQERTGLTFF	TGTGCCAGCAGCCAAGAGCGGACAGGGTTGACGTTCTTC
TRBV5-1	NA	TRBJ2-1	once	CASSLLTPGGTYNEQFF	TGCGCCAGCAGCTTGCTGACCCCCGGGGGAACCTACAATGAGCAGTTCTTC
TRBV14	NA	TRBJ1-4	NA	CASSHRLTPEKLFF	TGTGCCAGCAGCCACCGCCTTACACCGGAAAAACTGTTTTTT
TRBV7-9	TRBD1	TRBJ1-2	NA	CASSLDRVGYGYTF	TGTGCCAGCAGCCTTGACAGGGTGGGCTATGGCTACACCTTC
TRBV7-9	TRBD1	TRBJ2-1	NA	CASSYRQGNEQFF	TGTGCCAGCAGCTATAGACAGGGGAATGAGCAGTTCTTC
TRBV9	NA	TRBJ2-7	NA	CASSVGPGSYEQYF	TGTGCCAGCAGCGTAGGTCCAGGCTCCTACGAGCAGTACTTC
TRBV19	TRBD1	TRBJ2-7	NA	CASTQDRLTYEQYF	TGTGCCAGTACCCAGGACAGGTTGACCTACGAGCAGTACTTC
TRBV12-5	TRBD1	TRBJ1-6	NA	CASGFDSWGTGLSPLHF	TGTGCTAGTGGTTTCGACTCTTGGGGGACAGGGCTGTCACCCCTCCACTTT
TRBV10-3	TRBD1	TRBJ1-1	NA	CAISESGDRAEAFF	TGTGCCATCAGTGAGTCAGGGGACAGGGCTGAAGCTTTCTTT
TRBV21-1	NA	TRBJ1-3	NA	CASSKDQGTSGNTIYF	TGTGCCAGCAGCAAAGATCAGGGGACCTCTGGAAACACCATATATTTT
TRBV18	TRBD2	TRBJ2-1	NA	CASSPQLADYNEQFF	TGTGCCAGCTCACCGCAACTAGCGGACTACAATGAGCAGTTCTTC
TRBV12-3/TRBV12-4	NA	TRBJ1-4	once	CASYPGGEKLFF	TGTGCCAGCTATCCGGGGGGCGAAAAACTGTTTTTT
TRBV27	TRBD1	TRBJ2-1	NA	CASRRTGLGNEQFF	TGTGCCAGCAGAAGGACAGGGTTAGGCAATGAGCAGTTCTTC
TRBV7-9	TRBD2	TRBJ2-3	NA	CASSLATSGGPDTQYF	TGTGCCAGCAGCTTAGCGACTAGCGGGGGACCAGATACGCAGTATTTT